Shown below are 23 T cell receptor beta chains from a single sample sequenced in a study of T cells after yellow fever vaccination. TCRdb re-called the 5' RACE reads with MiXCR, one entry per CDR3 protein. The sample gives some 500,000 distinct CDR3 sequences, approximately 13% of which show up once; around an eighth is in the top ten. Sequenced here: PBMCs, sampled on the day of the yellow fever booster vaccination. The origin of the receptors is a man aged 25-45 years who received the YFV17D yellow fever vaccine.

The chain carries TRBV20-1 and TRBJ2-3, with TRBD2 matching 13 bases. V lost 3 bases and J lost 7; bases outside the gene matches: 25. Germline CDR1 and CDR2: DFQATT and SNEGSKA (reference sequence). This CDR3 is built from 21 residues. CDR3 protein: CSASRASDRGQTSGRMYTQYF. CDR3 DNA sequence: TGCAGTGCTAGCAGAGCATCGGACAGGGGCCAGACTAGCGGGAGGATGTATACGCAGTATTTT.

A few counts support this clonotype. This rearrangement joins TRBV6-2 or TRBV6-3 to TRBJ2-1; D unclear. This CDR3 comprises 12 residues. From germline, CDR1 is MNHEY and CDR2 SVGEGT. V shed 8 bases and J shed 10 bases, with 15 bases lying between them. The CDR3 DNA reads as TGTGCCAGCTTGTCTTTCGCGCGCGAGCAGTTCTTC. Amino acids: CASLSFAREQFF.

There are a few counts of this clonotype. The J gene is TRBJ2-7, the V gene TRBV5-1, with 7 bases aligning to TRBD2. The CDR3 loop spans 17 amino acids. With 2 bases clipped from V and 4 bases from J, the junction kept 15 bases outside the gene matches. Germline CDR1 is SGHRS and CDR2 is YFSETQ. The CDR3 loop is CASSFLAADFGGYEQYF. The CDR3 DNA is TGCGCCAGCAGCTTTCTAGCGGCAGATTTCGGGGGGTACGAGCAGTACTTC.

This chain uses TRBV7-8 with TRBJ2-1; 7 bases map to TRBD2. The V gene end was trimmed by 5 bases and the J gene end by 9 bases; junction bases not matched to a gene: 13. The germline V gene encodes CDR1 SGHVS and CDR2 FQNEAQ. CDR3 length: 15 residues. CDR3 nucleotides: TGTGCCAGCAGCCTTCTGGTTGCGGGGGAAAGTGAGCAGTTCTTC. It is translated as CASSLLVAGESEQFF.

This clonotype was seen a handful of times. This chain joins TRBV6-2 or TRBV6-3 and TRBJ2-1; TRBD1 is a possible D gene (6 bases). The V gene's germline CDR1 is MNHEY and CDR2 SVGEGT. This CDR3 contains 16 residues. Trimming removed 0 bases at V and 6 bases at J, with 15 bases between. The CDR3 bases are TGTGCCAGCAGTTACTCCGGGACATCCCCGGTCAATGAGCAGTTCTTC. Translation gives CASSYSGTSPVNEQFF.

In its sample, this clonotype was seen once. An end of the junction does not agree with germline; a read error may underlie this. The gene calls are TRBV20-1 and TRBJ2-1, with 12 bases matching TRBD2. In germline, CDR1 is DFQATT, CDR2 SNEGSKA (reference sequence). This CDR3 comprises 16 residues. CDR3 bases: TGCTGTGCTAGACCCTGGACTAGCGGGATTGCCAATGAGCAGTTCTTC. Its translation is CCARPWTSGIANEQFF.

The rearrangement uses TRBV20-1 and TRBJ2-7, with a weak D call TRBD2 (6 bases). The CDR3 extends over 17 amino acids. Germline V lookup: CDR1 DFQATT, CDR2 SNEGSKA (reference sequence). Trimming removed 6 bases at V and 2 bases at J, with 26 bases between. This CDR3 is CSAHSGGSETFAYEQYF. CDR3 nucleotides: TGCAGTGCCCACTCCGGGGGAAGCGAGACTTTCGCCTACGAGCAGTACTTC.

The chain couples TRBV20-1 to TRBJ2-3; 7 bases fit TRBD2. Trimming at V came to 1 base and at J to 5 bases, leaving 18 bases not matched to a gene. The CDR3 consists of 18 residues. Germline values: CDR1 DFQATT, CDR2 SNEGSKA (reference sequence). The CDR3, as DNA: TGCAGTGCTAGAGTTTTAACCGGACTAGTGAGTGGAGGAGATACGCAGTATTTT. Its protein product is CSARVLTGLVSGGDTQYF.

The chain couples TRBV20-1 to TRBJ1-6; weak D call: TRBD1 (5 bases). CDR1 and CDR2 (germline): DFQATT, SNEGSKA (reference sequence). Trimming removed 5 bases from V and 7 bases from J, with 18 bases in between. The length of the CDR3 is 15 residues. The CDR3: CSALGGRALNSPLHF. CDR3 nucleotide sequence: TGCAGTGCTTTGGGGGGGAGGGCCTTGAATTCACCCCTCCACTTT.

The chain uses TRBV11-3 and TRBJ2-1, with D perhaps TRBD1 (6 bases). The germline CDR1 and CDR2 sequences are SGHNT and YENEEA. The ends were cut back, 5 bases at V and 8 bases at J, with 16 bases in the middle. The CDR3 is 14 residues long. CDR3 bases: TGTGCCAGCAGCCCAGGGGCGGCGAACGATGAGCAGTTCTTC. It yields the protein CASSPGAANDEQFF.

Comments on this clonotype: This may be a read error: a much more frequent sequence differs by one nucleotide. The chain uses TRBV7-8 and TRBJ2-1, with D hard to call. There are 12 residues in the CDR3. The germline V gene encodes CDR1 SGHVS and CDR2 FQNEAQ. The CDR3 loop is CVSSPLVYEQFF. CDR3 bases: TGTGTCAGCAGCCCCCTGGTCTATGAGCAGTTCTTC.

The chain is built from TRBV7-2 and TRBJ2-3; tentative D call: TRBD2 (6 bases). CDR3 length: 15 residues. From germline, CDR1 is SGHTA and CDR2 FQGNSA. V was shortened by 3 bases and J by 10 bases, with 20 bases between the two germline ends. CDR3 sequence: CASSLEGPPLGSQYF. CDR3 sequence (DNA): TGTGCCAGCAGCTTGGAGGGCCCGCCCTTAGGATCGCAGTATTTT.

This clonotype has at least ten counts. The rearrangement joins TRBV25-1 to TRBJ1-1, with D unclear. CDR3 size: 14 residues. The germline CDR1 and CDR2 sequences are MGHDK and SYGVNS. The V end was cut by 6 bases, the J end by 3 bases, with 14 bases between. CDR3 nucleotide sequence: TGTGCCAGCAGCGAGGAGATTGGGGACACTGAAGCTTTCTTT. Translated: CASSEEIGDTEAFF.

This clonotype was counted between two and nine times. The chain links TRBV5-1 to TRBJ2-3; D remains unclear. The V end was cut by 0 bases, the J end by 3 bases, with 8 bases between. Per the germline V gene, CDR1 is SGHRS and CDR2 is YFSETQ. This CDR3 is 14 amino acids long. The CDR3 DNA sequence: TGCGCCAGCAGCTTGGCAGGAAAGACAGATACGCAGTATTTT. It codes for CASSLAGKTDTQYF. The whole variable domain, remainder taken from reference TRBV5-1 and TRBJ2-3, is KAGVTQTPRYLIKTRGQQVTLSCSPISGHRSVSWYQQTPGQGLQFLFEYFSETQRNKGNFPGRFSGRQFSNSRSEMNVSTLELGDSALYLCASSLAGKTDTQYFGPGTRLTVL.

The V and J genes are TRBV28 and TRBJ2-7; D is uncertain. This CDR3 contains 12 residues. Trimming left V 3 bases short and J 9 bases short, with 12 bases between. Germline-derived CDR1 and CDR2 are MDHEN and SYDVKM. The DNA for the CDR3 is TGTGCCAGCAGTTTGGGTCCGGAGTGGCAGTACTTC. Encoded protein: CASSLGPEWQYF.

This chain joins TRBV10-3 and TRBJ2-7; D may be TRBD2 (6 bases). CDR1 is ENHRY and CDR2 is SYGVKD in the germline V gene. Trimming pared 0 bases from V and 1 base from J, leaving 10 bases between. The CDR3 totals 15 residues. The CDR3, as DNA: TGTGCCATCAGTGAGTCGGGGACTGTTTCCTACGAGCAGTACTTC. It is translated as CAISESGTVSYEQYF.

This clonotype was counted a few times. The rearrangement links TRBV6-1 to TRBJ2-1; 9 bases align to TRBD2. The V gene end was trimmed by 4 bases and the J gene end by 15 bases; junction bases not matched to a gene: 16. The CDR3 has 15 amino acids. Germline V gives CDR1 MNHNS, CDR2 SASEGT. The CDR3 DNA follows: TGTGCCAGCAGTGGGACTGTTAATTTAGCGGGAGTCCTGTTCTTC. Protein: CASSGTVNLAGVLFF.

This clonotype was found a few times. The J gene is TRBJ1-4, the V gene TRBV5-1, with no clear D. Germline assignment: CDR1 SGHRS and CDR2 YFSETQ. V dropped 4 bases and J dropped 5 bases, with 18 bases sitting between them. This CDR3 comprises 16 residues. Here the CDR3 reads CASSLPVRWANEKLFF. The CDR3 nucleotides are TGCGCCAGCAGCCTCCCCGTCCGGTGGGCAAATGAAAAACTGTTTTTT.

This clonotype showed up just a few times. The chain joins TRBV7-2 to TRBJ2-7; 7 nucleotides agree with TRBD1. The CDR3 is 12 residues long. Germline CDR1 and CDR2: SGHTA and FQGNSA. Trimming took 1 base from V and 8 from J; bases not matched to a gene: 2. The CDR3 loop reads CASSLEQGKQYF. CDR3 nucleotides: TGTGCCAGCAGCTTAGAACAGGGGAAGCAGTACTTC. Drawing the rest from reference TRBV7-2 and TRBJ2-7, the complete variable domain is GAGVSQSPSNKVTEKGKDVELRCDPISGHTALYWYRQSLGQGLEFLIYFQGNSAPDKSGLPSDRFSAERTGGSVSTLTIQRTQQEDSAVYLCASSLEQGKQYFGPGTRLTVT.

This clonotype was detected only a few times. The chain is built from TRBV16 and TRBJ2-1; TRBD2 agrees at 8 bases. The CDR3 consists of 15 residues. V was clipped by 3 bases and J by 10 bases; unmatched bases: 11. Germline-derived CDR1 and CDR2 are KGHSY and FQNENV. The CDR3 bases are TGTGCCAGCAGCCAGGGGGGACTAGATGGTTCCGAGCAGTTCTTC. Its protein is CASSQGGLDGSEQFF.

The table lists this clonotype with many counts. This chain uses TRBV5-1 with TRBJ2-7; 10 nucleotides agree with TRBD1. Germline V gene sequence: CDR1 SGHRS, CDR2 YFSETQ. With 4 bases clipped from V and 5 bases from J, the junction kept 6 bases outside the gene matches. The CDR3 length is 14 residues. This chain's CDR3 is CASSTGTGVHEQYF. CDR3 nucleotide sequence: TGCGCCAGCAGCACCGGGACAGGGGTACACGAGCAGTACTTC.

The V gene is TRBV12-3 or TRBV12-4, the J gene TRBJ1-1; weak D call: TRBD1 (5 bases). V was trimmed by 5 bases and J by 0 bases, leaving 10 bases between them. CDR3 size: 14 residues. The CDR3 DNA reads TGTGCCAGCAGTCCGCGGACATTGAACACTGAAGCTTTCTTT. It specifies CASSPRTLNTEAFF.

This clonotype was picked up many times. The rearrangement links TRBV5-5 to TRBJ2-6; D is unresolved. The CDR3 extends over 15 amino acids. Germline V CDR1 and CDR2: SGHKS, YYEKEE (reference sequence). Deletions cut 3 bases from V and 0 bases from J, with 7 bases between. This chain's CDR3 is CASSSKYSGANVLTF. The DNA for the CDR3 is TGTGCCAGCAGCTCGAAATACTCTGGGGCCAACGTCCTGACTTTC.